This TCR beta chain was recorded in a study of blood T cell repertoires in COVID-19. Sequencing was performed with immunoSEQ multiplex PCR; in TCRdb, only in-frame clones are kept and a portion is missing. The sample gives 100,000 to 150,000 clones, around nine tenths of which show up once; approximately 10% is in the top ten. Only one count was recorded for this clone. CDR3 length equals 14 residues. Germline assignment: CDR1 SGDLS and CDR2 YYNGEE. Trimming shortened V by 4 bases and J by 2 bases, and 13 bases separated the two germline ends. This chain links TRBV9 with TRBJ2-7; possible D gene TRBD1, 5 bases. The TCR comes from a woman in her seventies with COVID-19, enrolled during active disease. The specimen was peripheral blood. The CDR3 DNA is TGTGCCAGCAGCCTTGAGCAGGGAACCTACGAGCAGTACTTC. Translated: CASSLEQGTYEQYF.